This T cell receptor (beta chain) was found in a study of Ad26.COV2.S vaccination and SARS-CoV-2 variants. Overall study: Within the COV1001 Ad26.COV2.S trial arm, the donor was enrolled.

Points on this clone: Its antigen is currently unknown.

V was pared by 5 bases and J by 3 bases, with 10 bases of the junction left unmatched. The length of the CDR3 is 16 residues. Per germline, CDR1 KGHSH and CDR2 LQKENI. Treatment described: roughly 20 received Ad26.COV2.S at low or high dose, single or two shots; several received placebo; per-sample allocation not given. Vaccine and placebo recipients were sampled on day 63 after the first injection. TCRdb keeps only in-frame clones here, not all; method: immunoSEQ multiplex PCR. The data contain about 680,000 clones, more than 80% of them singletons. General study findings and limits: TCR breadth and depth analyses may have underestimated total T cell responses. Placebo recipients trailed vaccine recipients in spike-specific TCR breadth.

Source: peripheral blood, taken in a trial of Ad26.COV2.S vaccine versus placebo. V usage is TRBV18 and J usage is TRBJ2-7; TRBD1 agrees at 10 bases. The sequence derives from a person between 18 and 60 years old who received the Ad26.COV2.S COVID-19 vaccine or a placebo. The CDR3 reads CASSDVVRTGGYEQYF. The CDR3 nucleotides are TGTGCCAGCTCAGATGTAGTTAGGACAGGGGGCTACGAGCAGTACTTC.